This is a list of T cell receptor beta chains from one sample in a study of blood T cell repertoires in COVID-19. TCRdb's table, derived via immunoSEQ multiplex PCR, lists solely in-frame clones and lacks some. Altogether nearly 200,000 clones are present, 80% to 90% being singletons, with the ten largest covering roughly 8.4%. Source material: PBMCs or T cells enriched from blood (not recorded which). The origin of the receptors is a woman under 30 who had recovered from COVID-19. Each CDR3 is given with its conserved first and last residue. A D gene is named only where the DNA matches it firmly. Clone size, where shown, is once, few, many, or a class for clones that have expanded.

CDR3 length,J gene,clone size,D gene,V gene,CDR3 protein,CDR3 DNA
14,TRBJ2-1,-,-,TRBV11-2,CASSLALLGNEQFF,TGTGCCAGCAGCTTAGCCCTTCTAGGAAATGAGCAGTTCTTC
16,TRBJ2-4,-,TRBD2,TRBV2,CASSGSGGAAKNIQYF,TGTGCCAGCAGTGGGAGCGGGGGGGCGGCCAAAAACATTCAGTACTTC
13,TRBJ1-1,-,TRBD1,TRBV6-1,CASSERRTGRAFF,TGTGCCAGCAGTGAAAGGCGGACAGGGAGAGCTTTCTTT
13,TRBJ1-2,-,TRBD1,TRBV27,CASSPGTGAGYTF,TGTGCCAGCAGCCCCGGGACAGGGGCTGGCTACACCTTC
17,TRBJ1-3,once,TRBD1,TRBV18,CASSPSVGRGRGNTIYF,TGTGCCAGCTCACCTTCTGTCGGCAGGGGGAGAGGAAACACCATATATTTT
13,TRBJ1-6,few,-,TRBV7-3,CASSFNQNSPLHF,TGTGCCAGCAGCTTTAATCAGAATTCACCCCTCCACTTT
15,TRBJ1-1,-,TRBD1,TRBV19,CASTLGQGPNTEAFF,TGTGCCAGTACCCTAGGACAGGGACCGAACACTGAAGCTTTCTTT
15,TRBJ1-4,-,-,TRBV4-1,CASSQDRQGSEKLFF,TGCGCCAGCAGCCAAGATCGGCAGGGAAGTGAAAAACTGTTTTTT
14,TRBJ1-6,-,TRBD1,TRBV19,CASSRGQANSPLHF,TGTGCCAGTTCCAGGGGACAGGCTAATTCACCCCTCCACTTT
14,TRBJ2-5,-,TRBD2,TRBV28,CASSSIAGMETQYF,TGTGCCAGCAGTTCCATAGCGGGGATGGAGACCCAGTACTTC
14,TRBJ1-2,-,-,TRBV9,CASSGGWRASGYTF,TGTGCCAGCAGCGGAGGGTGGAGGGCTTCAGGCTACACCTTC
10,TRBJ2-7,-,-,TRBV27,CASGRTEQYF,TGTGCCAGCGGACGGACAGAGCAGTACTTC
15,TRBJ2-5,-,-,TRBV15,CATSRDVQIQETQYF,TGTGCCACCAGCAGAGATGTACAGATACAAGAGACCCAGTACTTC
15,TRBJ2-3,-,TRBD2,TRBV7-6,CASSSTSGGTDTQYF,TGTGCCAGCAGCTCGACTAGCGGGGGCACAGATACGCAGTATTTT
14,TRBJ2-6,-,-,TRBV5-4,CASSLGTGANVLTF,TGTGCCAGCAGCTTGGGGACGGGAGCCAACGTCCTGACTTTC
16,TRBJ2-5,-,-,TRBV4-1,CASSQGRHRTKETQYF,TGCGCCAGCAGCCAAGGACGACATCGTACGAAAGAGACCCAGTACTTC
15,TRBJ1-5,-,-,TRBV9,CASSPTVGNNQPQHF,TGTGCCAGCAGCCCGACAGTGGGCAACAATCAGCCCCAGCATTTT
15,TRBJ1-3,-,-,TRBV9,CASSVGSGGLNTIYF,TGTGCCAGCAGCGTAGGAAGTGGCGGGTTAAACACCATATATTTT
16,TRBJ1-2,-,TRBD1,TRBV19,CASRIQGASANYGYTF,TGTGCCAGTAGGATACAGGGGGCCTCGGCTAACTATGGCTACACCTTC
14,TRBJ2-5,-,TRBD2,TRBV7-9,CASSLALAGETQYF,TGTGCCAGCAGCTTAGCCCTAGCGGGGGAGACCCAGTACTTC
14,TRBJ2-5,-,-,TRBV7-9,CASSLPGSGETQYF,TGTGCCAGCAGCTTACCGGGATCGGGGGAGACCCAGTACTTC
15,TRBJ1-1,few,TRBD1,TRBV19,CASRIGQGVNTEAFF,TGTGCCAGTAGGATAGGACAGGGGGTGAACACTGAAGCTTTCTTT
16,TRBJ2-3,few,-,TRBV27,CASSSLIDSSTDTQYF,TGTGCCAGCAGTTCCCTAATCGACAGTAGCACAGATACGCAGTATTTT
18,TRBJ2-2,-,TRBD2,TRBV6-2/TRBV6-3,CASSYSLLAGGNTGELFF,TGTGCCAGCAGTTACTCGCTTCTAGCGGGGGGGAACACCGGGGAGCTGTTTTTT
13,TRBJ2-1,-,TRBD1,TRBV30,CAWSVGQDNEQFF,TGTGCCTGGAGTGTTGGACAGGACAATGAGCAGTTCTTC
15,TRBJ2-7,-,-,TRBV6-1,CASSEGEGDFYEQYF,TGTGCCAGCAGTGAAGGGGAGGGGGACTTCTACGAGCAGTACTTC
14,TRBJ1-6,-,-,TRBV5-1,CASSPDRDNSPLHF,TGCGCCAGCAGCCCGGACAGAGACAATTCACCCCTCCACTTT
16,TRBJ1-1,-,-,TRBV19,CASSIAGRLGITEAFF,TGTGCCAGTAGTATCGCGGGCCGCCTGGGGATCACTGAAGCTTTCTTT